This T cell receptor (beta chain) was retrieved from a study of chronic HIV infection and antiretroviral therapy. TCRdb reprocessed the 5' RACE reads with MiXCR, giving one entry per CDR3 protein. The table includes about 48,000 distinct CDR3 sequences, about 18% detected once. CDR1 and CDR2 from the germline V gene are LGHDT and YNNKEL (reference sequence). Trimming at V came to 4 bases and at J to 3 bases, leaving 5 bases not matched to a gene. The CDR3 sequence is 15 residues long. The clonotype was recovered from an adult who had HIV and had not received antiretroviral therapy, or was an uninfected healthy control (not recorded which). The rearrangement joins TRBV3-1 to TRBJ2-1; the match to TRBD2 covers 8 bases. Input material: peripheral blood. The CDR3 region has the DNA TGTGCCAGCAGCCGCGATAGCGGGGACTACAATGAGCAGTTCTTC. Translation: CASSRDSGDYNEQFF.